This TCR beta chain originates from a study of response to subunit inactivated influenza vaccine. The V gene's germline CDR1 is KGHSH and CDR2 LQKENI. This CDR3 region has 14 residues. V lost 2 bases to trimming and J lost 7 bases, with 14 bases between them. TCRdb recomputed calls from the RT-PCR reads with MiXCR, one row per CDR3 protein. The sample lists about 540,000 distinct CDR3 sequences; approximately 24% were seen once. General study points: Researchers suggested that each seasonal influenza vaccination recruits few new T cells.

This clonotype appeared once. The antigen is not known. These sequences were also reported in another study, on T cells expressing NK-cell markers. Turning to that study: TCR beta cDNA was made by 5'RACE template switching with UMIs. Sorted CD3+CD56+NKG2C+, CD3+CD56+NKG2C- and CD3+CD56-NKG2C+ T-cell subsets were beta-chain profiled. Researchers report these clonotypes also headed the CD3+CD56-NKG2C+ fraction in a few donors.

The chain links TRBV18 to TRBJ1-1, with D maybe TRBD1 (5 bases). This receptor was identified in a man aged 45 to 65 who received an inactivated influenza vaccine. The sequences come from CD4+ T cells sorted from PBMCs, collected 11 to 12 days after vaccination. The CDR3 DNA reads TGTGCCAGCTCACCATTTCGGGTAGACAGTGAAGCTTTCTTT. It specifies CASSPFRVDSEAFF.